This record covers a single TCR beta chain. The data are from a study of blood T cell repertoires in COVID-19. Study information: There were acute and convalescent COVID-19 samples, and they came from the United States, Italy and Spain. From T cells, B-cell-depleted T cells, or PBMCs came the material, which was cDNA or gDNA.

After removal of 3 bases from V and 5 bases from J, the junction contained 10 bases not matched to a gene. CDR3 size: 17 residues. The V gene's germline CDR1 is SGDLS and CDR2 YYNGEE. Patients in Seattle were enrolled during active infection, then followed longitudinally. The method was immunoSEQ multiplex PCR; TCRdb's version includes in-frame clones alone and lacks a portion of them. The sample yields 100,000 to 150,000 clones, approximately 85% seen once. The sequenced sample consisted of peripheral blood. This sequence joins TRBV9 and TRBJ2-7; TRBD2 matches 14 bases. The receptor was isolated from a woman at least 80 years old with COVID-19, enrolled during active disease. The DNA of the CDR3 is TGTGCCAGCAGCGCAACCGGGACTAGCGGGAGTTTGGACGAGCAGTACTTC. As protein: CASSATGTSGSLDEQYF.